This passage covers 27 T cell receptor beta chains from one sample sequenced in a study of T-cell memory formation after mild COVID-19 (dated by TCRdb to the early 2020s). The method behind the library was 5' RACE. The sequencer listed for this sample is Illumina NovaSeq 6000. The raw public reads went through TCRdb reprocessing: fastp at Q25, MiXCR clone calling, in-frame beta chains kept. When rows share a CDR3 protein, they turn into one entry using the most common DNA and genes. For this sample there are 550,000 to 700,000 distinct CDR3 sequences; about 20% appear just once. The biggest ten clones account for about 11% of the sample. Material: PBMCs or a T cell subset sorted from them (not recorded which). The receptors here all came from an adult woman who had mild COVID-19 (a few samples of this study predate the infection). The sample titles of this study are shuffled in the database, so cell type and time point are left out; the donor was told from shared clones.

The chain employs TRBV7-6 and TRBJ2-1; 8 bases line up with TRBD1. The CDR3 has 13 residues. The J segment lost 6 bases and the V segment lost 5 bases, leaving 3 bases of the junction unmatched. Germline V gene data show CDR1 as SGHVS and CDR2 as FNYEAQ. CDR3 bases: TGTGCCAGCAGCGGTACAGGGGGCAATGAGCAGTTCTTC. This codes for CASSGTGGNEQFF.

This clonotype was observed many times. The chain combines TRBV5-1 with TRBJ1-2, with TRBD1 matching over 11 bases. CDR3 length equals 14 residues. The J segment lost 3 bases and the V segment lost 3 bases, leaving 1 base of the junction unmatched. Germline V gene data show CDR1 as SGHRS and CDR2 as YFSETQ. CDR3 region: CASSSGQGDYGYTF. The CDR3 nucleotides read TGCGCCAGCAGCTCGGGACAGGGGGACTATGGCTACACCTTC. The whole variable domain, filled in from reference TRBV5-1 and TRBJ1-2, reads KAGVTQTPRYLIKTRGQQVTLSCSPISGHRSVSWYQQTPGQGLQFLFEYFSETQRNKGNFPGRFSGRQFSNSRSEMNVSTLELGDSALYLCASSSGQGDYGYTFGSGTRLTVV.

The chain is built from TRBV2 and TRBJ1-2, with 7 bases identical to TRBD1. The CDR3 is 14 amino acids. Germline CDR1 reads SNHLY; CDR2 reads FYNNEI. J lost 3 bases, V lost 6 bases, and 7 bases had no gene match. In nucleotides, the CDR3 is TGTGCCAGCAGCGGGACAGTCGGCGACTATGGCTACACCTTC. It codes for CASSGTVGDYGYTF.

This clonotype was recorded a few times. The chain joins TRBV7-9 to TRBJ2-4, with 13 nucleotides matching TRBD2. The CDR3 consists of 18 residues. V was clipped by 5 bases and J by 1 base; unmatched bases: 8. Per germline, CDR1 SEHNR and CDR2 FQNEAQ (reference sequence). CDR3 in amino acids: CASSQLAGGPSAKNIQYF. The CDR3 DNA reads as TGTGCCAGCAGCCAACTAGCGGGAGGGCCTTCGGCCAAAAACATTCAGTACTTC.

The rearrangement links TRBV7-6 to TRBJ2-3; 10 bases agree with TRBD2. The CDR3 runs to 17 residues. After removal of 1 base from V and 0 bases from J, the junction contained 4 bases not matched to a gene. Germline V lookup: CDR1 SGHVS, CDR2 FNYEAQ. The CDR3 sequence is CASSLGASGGSTDTQYF. CDR3 DNA sequence: TGTGCCAGCAGCTTAGGCGCTAGCGGGGGTAGCACAGATACGCAGTATTTT.

This clonotype was counted between two and nine times. The rearrangement links TRBV9 to TRBJ2-1; tentatively, D is TRBD1 (5 bases). CDR3 length: 16 amino acids. The germline V gene has CDR1 SGDLS and CDR2 YYNGEE. V lost 1 base and J lost 5, with 16 bases in between. CDR3 DNA sequence: TGTGCCAGCAGCGTACTAATCGGCAGGGTAGACAATGAGCAGTTCTTC. This encodes CASSVLIGRVDNEQFF.

This clonotype was seen more than once but under ten times. The rearrangement links TRBV5-1 to TRBJ2-7; D is possibly TRBD1 (6 bases). CDR1 and CDR2 (germline): SGHRS, YFSETQ. V was clipped by 4 bases and J by 3 bases, with 11 bases between them. This CDR3 is built from 13 residues. CDR3 loop: CASSPGTYYEQYF. The CDR3 DNA reads TGCGCCAGCAGCCCAGGGACATACTACGAGCAGTACTTC.

V gene TRBV7-3 combines with J gene TRBJ1-1, with a weak D call TRBD1 (5 bases). This CDR3 region has 15 residues. Between the trimmed V and J ends, which lost 5 bases and 1 base, there was a span of 14 bases. CDR1 SGHTA and CDR2 FQGTGA come from the germline V gene. The CDR3 spells CASSPSGGANTEAFF. CDR3 sequence (DNA): TGTGCCAGCAGCCCTTCGGGAGGGGCGAACACTGAAGCTTTCTTT.

This clonotype was picked up a small number of times. The CDR3 here is CASSLSGGDTGELFF. The CDR3 DNA reads TGCGCCAGCAGCTTAAGCGGGGGAGACACCGGGGAGCTGTTTTTT. V and J are TRBV5-1 and TRBJ2-2; 8 nucleotides align to TRBD2. With V trimmed by 2 bases and J by 3 bases, 3 bases remained unmatched. Germline CDR1 and CDR2: SGHRS and YFSETQ. The CDR3 runs 15 residues.

Only a few counts were recorded for this clonotype. The chain links TRBV6-6 to TRBJ2-3, with D hard to call. The V and J ends lost 0 bases and 0 bases respectively, with 4 bases between them. The CDR3 length is 14 residues. Germline assignment: CDR1 MNHNY and CDR2 SVGAGI (reference sequence). DNA for the CDR3: TGTGCCAGCAGTTACTCGGACAGCACAGATACGCAGTATTTT. This gives the protein CASSYSDSTDTQYF.

Ten or more counts support this clonotype. The chain combines TRBV7-2 with TRBJ2-7, with D maybe TRBD1 (6 bases). Germline V gene data show CDR1 as SGHTA and CDR2 as FQGNSA. The CDR3 is 14 amino acids. Trimming removed 5 bases at V and 3 bases at J, with 14 bases between. The CDR3 sequence is CASSPHGTNYEQYF. The CDR3 DNA sequence: TGTGCCAGCAGCCCCCACGGGACAAACTACGAGCAGTACTTC. Complete variable domain (other parts from reference TRBV7-2 and TRBJ2-7): GAGVSQSPSNKVTEKGKDVELRCDPISGHTALYWYRQSLGQGLEFLIYFQGNSAPDKSGLPSDRFSAERTGGSVSTLTIQRTQQEDSAVYLCASSPHGTNYEQYFGPGTRLTVT.

This clonotype was recorded a few times. The chain employs TRBV10-3 and TRBJ2-5; 9 bases align to TRBD1. The CDR3 is 14 residues long. Germline V CDR1 and CDR2: ENHRY, SYGVKD. V shed 5 bases, J shed 3 bases, and the junction held 4 bases outside the gene matches. CDR3 in amino acids: CAISPGTGKETQYF. The CDR3 DNA reads as TGTGCCATCAGTCCCGGGACAGGGAAAGAGACCCAGTACTTC.

The rearrangement uses TRBV15 and TRBJ2-5; tentatively, D is TRBD1 or TRBD2 (5 bases each). The CDR3 sequence is 15 residues long. CDR1 is LNHNV, CDR2 YYDKDF, per germline (reference sequence). Trimming removed 1 base from V and 9 bases from J, with 18 bases in between. As DNA, the CDR3 is TGTGCCACCAGCAGAGTGTTGAGGGACGACGAGTCCCAGTACTTC. Translating gives CATSRVLRDDESQYF.

This clonotype was seen ten or more times. The V gene is TRBV6-2 or TRBV6-3, the J gene TRBJ2-5; possibly TRBD1 for D (5 bases). The CDR3 covers 15 residues. Germline CDR1 is MNHEY and CDR2 is SVGEGT. V lost 2 bases and J 2 bases, leaving 12 bases between the germline ends. CDR3 protein: CASSYSRGQQETQYF. Written as DNA, the CDR3 is TGTGCCAGCAGTTACAGTAGGGGTCAGCAAGAGACCCAGTACTTC.

This clonotype was seen only a few times. The DNA of the CDR3 is TGTGCCAGCAGCCAAGATGAGGGGACTAGCGGGAACAAAAACATTCAGTACTTC. Translating gives CASSQDEGTSGNKNIQYF. This chain uses TRBV4-2 with TRBJ2-4; 13 bases map to TRBD2. The ends lost 0 bases at V and 3 bases at J; junction bases unmatched: 5. CDR1 and CDR2 (germline): LGHNA, YNFKEQ. The CDR3 covers 18 residues.

This chain connects TRBV7-6 to TRBJ1-1; D may be TRBD1 (6 bases). Trimming pared 2 bases from V and 0 bases from J, leaving 7 bases between. Germline V CDR1 and CDR2: SGHVS, FNYEAQ. The CDR3 is 14 amino acids. The CDR3 region is CASSLKGVNTEAFF. Written as DNA, the CDR3 is TGTGCCAGCAGCTTAAAGGGGGTGAACACTGAAGCTTTCTTT.

The V gene is TRBV5-6, the J gene TRBJ2-1; 9 bases agree with TRBD2. Unmatched junction bases numbered 8, after V lost 5 bases and J lost 2 bases. The V gene's germline CDR1 is SGHDT and CDR2 YYEEEE. CDR3 length equals 16 residues. CDR3: CASRHDLAGTYNEQFF. The CDR3 DNA sequence: TGTGCCAGCAGACATGATCTAGCGGGAACCTACAATGAGCAGTTCTTC.

This clonotype showed up just a few times. The chain joins TRBV12-3 or TRBV12-4 to TRBJ1-5, with D uncertain. Trimming stripped 5 bases from V and 4 bases from J, with 18 bases between. This CDR3 spans 16 amino acids. The CDR3: CASSPTDTIVNQPQHF. In DNA, the CDR3 is TGTGCCAGCAGTCCGACTGACACCATAGTAAATCAGCCCCAGCATTTT.

This clonotype has more than one count but fewer than ten. The chain combines TRBV20-1 with TRBJ1-6, with 7 bases aligning to TRBD1. From germline, CDR1 is DFQATT and CDR2 SNEGSKA (reference sequence). The CDR3 is 12 residues long. The V and J ends lost 8 bases and 7 bases, in that order; junction bases with no gene match: 5. In DNA, the CDR3 is TGCAGTCCTCGACAGGGAAATTCACCCCTCCACTTT. It specifies CSPRQGNSPLHF.

This clonotype was picked up a small number of times. The rearrangement links TRBV20-1 to TRBJ2-7; D uncertain. CDR1 and CDR2 (germline): DFQATT, SNEGSKA (reference sequence). The V and J ends lost 3 bases and 5 bases respectively, with 17 bases between them. CDR3 length equals 14 residues. CDR3 in amino acids: CSASQREVIDEQYF. The CDR3 bases are TGCAGTGCTAGTCAAAGGGAAGTGATCGACGAGCAGTACTTC.

This clonotype was detected many times. The chain combines TRBV20-1 with TRBJ2-1; 8 bases are a match to TRBD1. The CDR3 totals 14 residues. J lost 8 bases, V lost 2 bases, and 8 bases had no gene match. Germline assignment: CDR1 DFQATT and CDR2 SNEGSKA (reference sequence). CDR3 DNA sequence: TGCAGTGCTAGACCTCAGGACAGGGTGCATGAGCAGTTCTTC. It encodes CSARPQDRVHEQFF.

The chain has TRBV11-2 and TRBJ2-2; the match to TRBD1 covers 9 bases. The trim removed 4 bases at V and 4 bases at J, leaving 4 bases unmatched. Germline CDR1 reads SGHAT; CDR2 reads FQNNGV. This CDR3 spans 15 amino acids. CDR3 in DNA: TGTGCCAGCAGCTCTTGGACAGGGGTCACCGGGGAGCTGTTTTTT. Translating gives CASSSWTGVTGELFF.

This chain links TRBV7-3 with TRBJ2-3; perhaps TRBD2 as D (5 bases). The CDR3 extends over 15 amino acids. Deletions cut 5 bases from V and 1 base from J, with 13 bases between. CDR1 is SGHTA, CDR2 FQGTGA, per germline. The CDR3 DNA reads as TGTGCCAGCAGCGCCGCGGGTACCCGCACAGATACGCAGTATTTT. It specifies CASSAAGTRTDTQYF.

The V and J genes are TRBV24-1 and TRBJ2-1; D might be TRBD2 (6 bases). The V gene lost 6 bases and the J gene lost 6 bases, with 23 bases spanning the gap. The CDR3 length is 17 residues. Germline values: CDR1 KGHDR, CDR2 SFDVKD. The CDR3 DNA reads as TGTGCCACCAGTTTGCCTGCTGGGTCTAAGGAGGGCAATGAGCAGTTCTTC. This gives the protein CATSLPAGSKEGNEQFF.

The chain carries TRBV14 and TRBJ2-2; 7 bases line up with TRBD1. CDR1 is SGHDN, CDR2 FVKESK, per germline. V trimming: 2 bases; J trimming: 7 bases; junction bases outside the gene matches: 10. CDR3 length: 16 residues. This CDR3 reads CASSQLNRGRNGELFF. The DNA for the CDR3 is TGTGCCAGCAGCCAACTGAACAGGGGTCGTAACGGGGAGCTGTTTTTT.

This chain links TRBV12-3 or TRBV12-4 with TRBJ2-5; 9 bases line up with TRBD2. V lost 2 bases, J lost 7 bases, and 8 bases stayed unmatched. This CDR3 region has 15 residues. The chain's CDR3 is CASSLSGGNSGTQYF. In DNA, the CDR3 is TGTGCCAGCAGTTTAAGCGGGGGGAACAGTGGGACCCAGTACTTC.

This chain links TRBV4-1 with TRBJ1-6; weak D call: TRBD1 (5 bases). This CDR3 is 14 amino acids long. V dropped 1 base and J dropped 10 bases, with 11 bases sitting between them. Per the germline V gene, CDR1 is MGHRA and CDR2 is YSYEKL. The CDR3 DNA follows: TGCGCCAGCAGCCAAGGGTTGCGGGACTCACCCCTCCACTTT. Its protein product is CASSQGLRDSPLHF.